The clone carrying this T cell receptor beta chain was observed many times. Antigen unknown. Molecular barcoding with unique molecular identifiers was used for the TCRbeta library. From the PCR reads, TCRdb called clonotypes with MiXCR, one entry per CDR3 protein. The repertoire consists of about 240,000 distinct CDR3 sequences, with about 25% occurring once and the leading ten covering roughly 2.6%. The entry originates in a study of T-cell reconstitution after alpha-beta-depleted transplantation in children. Study results and caveats: Surviving thymic progenitors and recipient T cells were the source of high TCRbeta diversity at day 60 in some patients. Hyperexpanded clones declined; after one year, newly produced T cells mostly supplied diversity. Reportedly, alpha-beta T cells present about two months post-transplant originated from several hundred expanded clones of graft origin.

After removal of 7 bases from V and 8 bases from J, the junction contained 8 bases not matched to a gene. CDR1 and CDR2 (germline): SQVTM, ANQGSEA. The CDR3 is 12 residues long. The chain links TRBV29-1 to TRBJ2-1; 7 bases align to TRBD1. The sequence derives from a girl between 2 and 10 years old with Fanconi anemia, due to receive a stem cell transplant. Sequencing used PBMCs, obtained before TCRalphabeta/CD19-depleted stem cell transplant. CDR3 in amino acids: CSALTGRDEQFF. The DNA for the CDR3 is TGCAGCGCCCTGACAGGGCGGGATGAGCAGTTCTTC.